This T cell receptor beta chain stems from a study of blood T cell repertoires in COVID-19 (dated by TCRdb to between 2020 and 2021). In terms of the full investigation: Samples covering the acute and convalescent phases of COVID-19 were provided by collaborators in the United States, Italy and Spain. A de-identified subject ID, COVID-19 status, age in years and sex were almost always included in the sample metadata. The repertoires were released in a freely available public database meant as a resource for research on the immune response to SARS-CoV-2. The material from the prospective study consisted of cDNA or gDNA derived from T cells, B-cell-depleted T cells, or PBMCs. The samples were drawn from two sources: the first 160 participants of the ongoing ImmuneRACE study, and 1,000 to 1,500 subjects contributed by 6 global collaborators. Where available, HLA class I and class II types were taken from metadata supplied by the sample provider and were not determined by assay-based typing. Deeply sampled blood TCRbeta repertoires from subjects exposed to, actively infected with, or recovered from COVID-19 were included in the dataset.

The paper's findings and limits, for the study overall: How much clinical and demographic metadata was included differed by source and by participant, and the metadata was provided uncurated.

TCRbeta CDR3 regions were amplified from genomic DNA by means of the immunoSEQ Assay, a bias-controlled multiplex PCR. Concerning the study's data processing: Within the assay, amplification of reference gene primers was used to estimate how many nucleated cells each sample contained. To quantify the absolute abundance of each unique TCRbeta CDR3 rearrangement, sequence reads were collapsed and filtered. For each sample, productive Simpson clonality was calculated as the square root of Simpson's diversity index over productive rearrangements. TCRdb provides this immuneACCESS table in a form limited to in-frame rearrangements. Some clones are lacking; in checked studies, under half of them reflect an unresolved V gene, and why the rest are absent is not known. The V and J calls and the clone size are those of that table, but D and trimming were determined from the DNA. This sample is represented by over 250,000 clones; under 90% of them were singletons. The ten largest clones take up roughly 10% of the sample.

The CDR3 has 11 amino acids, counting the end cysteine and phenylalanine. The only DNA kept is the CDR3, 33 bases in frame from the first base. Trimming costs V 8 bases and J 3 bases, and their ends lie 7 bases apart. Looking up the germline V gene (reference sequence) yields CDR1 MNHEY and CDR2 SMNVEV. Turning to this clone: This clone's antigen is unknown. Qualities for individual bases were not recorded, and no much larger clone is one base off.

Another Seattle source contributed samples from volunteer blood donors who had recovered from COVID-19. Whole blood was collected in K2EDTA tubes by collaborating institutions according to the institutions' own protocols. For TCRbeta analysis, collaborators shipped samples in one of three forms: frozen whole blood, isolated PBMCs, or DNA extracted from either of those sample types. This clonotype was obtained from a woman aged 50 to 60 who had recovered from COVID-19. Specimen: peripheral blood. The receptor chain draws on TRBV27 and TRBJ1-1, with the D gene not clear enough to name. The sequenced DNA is TGTGCCAGCGGAGAGTACACTGAAGCTTTCTTT. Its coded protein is CASGEYTEAFF.